The 14 T cell receptor beta chains reported below all come from one sample, sequenced in a study of response to subunit inactivated influenza vaccine. TCRdb re-derived calls from the RT-PCR reads in MiXCR, one entry per CDR3 protein. The data show a few hundred thousand distinct CDR3 sequences, 14% seen once. Material: PBMCs from blood, obtained 11 to 12 days after vaccination. The source of these receptors is a man aged 45 to 65 who received an inactivated influenza vaccine.

The gene calls are TRBV15 and TRBJ2-3; D not certain. V was shortened by 0 bases and J by 2 bases, with 9 bases between the two germline ends. CDR1 and CDR2 from the germline V gene are LNHNV and YYDKDF (reference sequence). The CDR3 totals 15 residues. CDR3 region: CATSRDPTATDTQYF. CDR3 sequence (DNA): TGTGCCACCAGCAGAGATCCGACGGCCACAGATACGCAGTATTTT.

The rearrangement links TRBV7-8 to TRBJ2-1; TRBD2 aligns across 10 bases. V lost 5 bases and J lost 9; bases outside the gene matches: 13. The germline gives CDR1 SGHVS, CDR2 FQNEAQ. The length of the CDR3 is 16 residues. CDR3: CASSLSSSGGALEQFF. DNA for the CDR3: TGTGCCAGCAGCCTATCTTCGAGCGGGGGGGCACTTGAGCAGTTCTTC.

The chain joins TRBV4-2 to TRBJ2-1, with 13 bases lining up with TRBD2. J was trimmed by 7 bases and V by 4 bases; bases with no gene match: 16. The germline V gene has CDR1 LGHNA and CDR2 YNFKEQ. The CDR3 consists of 19 residues. CDR3 residues: CASSPSGTSGAQGPNEQFF. CDR3 nucleotides: TGTGCCAGCAGCCCGTCCGGGACTAGCGGGGCCCAGGGACCTAATGAGCAGTTCTTC.

The sample holds a few counts of this clonotype. The chain couples TRBV29-1 to TRBJ2-5, with a possible D match to TRBD2 (6 bases). Deletions cut 5 bases from V and 5 bases from J, with 12 bases between. Per germline, CDR1 SQVTM and CDR2 ANQGSEA. There are 12 residues in the CDR3. The CDR3 spells CSVKMTSETQYF. CDR3 DNA: TGCAGCGTTAAGATGACTAGTGAGACCCAGTACTTC.

In its sample, this clonotype was seen a few times. The V call is TRBV28, the J call TRBJ2-3, with D possibly TRBD1 on 5 matching bases. V dropped 10 bases and J dropped 8 bases, with 16 bases sitting between them. Looked up from germline, CDR1 is MDHEN and CDR2 is SYDVKM. The CDR3 is 12 residues long. CDR3 region: CATDSFKGTQYF. CDR3 sequence (DNA): TGTGCCACCGACAGTTTCAAGGGTACGCAGTATTTT.

The chain has TRBV18 and TRBJ1-5; no reliable D call. V was shortened by 3 bases and J by 5 bases, with 11 bases between the two germline ends. Germline-derived CDR1 and CDR2 are KGHSH and LQKENI. This CDR3 has 14 amino acids. The CDR3 region is CASSPSGGDQPQHF. CDR3 in DNA: TGTGCCAGCTCACCTTCAGGTGGAGATCAGCCCCAGCATTTT.

This clonotype was seen ten or more times. V gene TRBV10-3 combines with J gene TRBJ2-7; no clear D. The CDR3 covers 14 residues. Germline V gene lookup returns CDR1 ENHRY and CDR2 SYGVKD. Trimming removed 0 bases from V and 3 bases from J, with 9 bases in between. The CDR3 loop is CAISESNHNYEQYF. In DNA form, the CDR3 reads TGTGCCATCAGTGAGTCAAACCATAACTACGAGCAGTACTTC.

The chain is built from TRBV28 and TRBJ2-1, with 8 positions matching TRBD2. The germline V gene encodes CDR1 MDHEN and CDR2 SYDVKM. With 3 bases clipped from V and 8 bases from J, the junction kept 12 bases outside the gene matches. The CDR3 contains 16 residues. CDR3 DNA: TGTGCCAGCAGTTTTCCTCTGAGCGGGAGTCTGGATGAGCAGTTCTTC. Its protein is CASSFPLSGSLDEQFF.

J is TRBJ2-7 and V is TRBV6-1, with D tentatively TRBD2 (5 bases). Germline lookup yields CDR1 MNHNS and CDR2 SASEGT. This CDR3 has 14 amino acids. V lost 6 bases and J lost 5, with 17 bases in between. CDR3 protein: CASSPRGVPDEQYF. Written as DNA, the CDR3 is TGTGCCAGCAGCCCTCGGGGAGTTCCGGACGAGCAGTACTTC.

Of note for this clonotype: An end of the junction differs from the germline gene, which may be a read error. The chain carries TRBV6-2 or TRBV6-3 and TRBJ1-5; a weak D match, TRBD1 (5 bases). The germline gives CDR1 MNHEY, CDR2 SVGEGT. This CDR3 has 13 residues. The CDR3 loop is CASNRDGNQPQRF. CDR3 DNA sequence: TGTGCCAGTAACCGGGACGGGAATCAGCCCCAGCGTTTT.

The chain recombines TRBV14 with TRBJ2-7; D remains unclear. Germline V gene data show CDR1 as SGHDN and CDR2 as FVKESK. V lost 2 bases and J lost 4, with 18 bases in between. This CDR3 contains 16 residues. The CDR3 is CASSQPVHWQLYEQYF. The CDR3 DNA follows: TGTGCCAGCAGCCAACCCGTTCATTGGCAGTTATACGAGCAGTACTTC.

This clonotype was seen many times. The chain employs TRBV5-1 and TRBJ2-5, with a possible D match to TRBD2 (5 bases). Germline CDR1 and CDR2: SGHRS and YFSETQ. The CDR3 is 13 amino acids. With 0 bases removed from V and 4 bases from J, the gap between germline ends came to 7 bases. CDR3: CASSLGRGETQYF. The CDR3 bases are TGCGCCAGCAGCTTGGGCCGGGGAGAGACCCAGTACTTC.

This clonotype was seen a few times. The rearrangement joins TRBV7-2 to TRBJ2-7; D remains unclear. The CDR3 is made up of 16 amino acids. Germline V CDR1 and CDR2: SGHTA, FQGNSA. The V end was cut by 0 bases, the J end by 0 bases, with 12 bases between. In DNA, the CDR3 is TGTGCCAGCAGCTTAGCTTCTGCAGTTTCCTCCTACGAGCAGTACTTC. Its protein is CASSLASAVSSYEQYF.

The chain has TRBV7-9 and TRBJ2-5; D might be TRBD1 (5 bases). CDR1 is SEHNR, CDR2 FQNEAQ, per germline (reference sequence). This CDR3 is 15 amino acids long. Deletions cut 1 base from V and 0 bases from J, with 9 bases between. CDR3 residues: CASSLEAGNQETQYF. CDR3 nucleotides: TGTGCCAGCAGCTTAGAGGCAGGGAACCAAGAGACCCAGTACTTC. Drawing the rest from reference TRBV7-9 and TRBJ2-5, the complete variable domain is DTGVSQNPRHKITKRGQNVTFRCDPISEHNRLYWYRQTLGQGPEFLTYFQNEAQLEKSRLLSDRFSAERPKGSFSTLEIQRTEQGDSAMYLCASSLEAGNQETQYFGPGTRLLVL.